This T cell receptor (beta chain) was profiled in a study of T cell repertoires in cytomegalovirus infection (dated by TCRdb to about 2019). About the investigation overall: Because public TCR beta signatures pointed to carriage of CMV infection together with the matching HLA type, the HLA type of each donor mattered for the analysis. Results and caveats for the whole study, not just this receptor: In both this cohort and an independent cohort of over 350 donors, the cumulative frequency of public TCR beta family members distinguished carriers of CMV infection plus the relevant HLA type. The ex vivo response was dominated by HLA-C-restricted CMV-specific TCR beta clonotypes, which also provided the single most frequent clonotype in two of eight donors.

There are many counts of this clonotype. There is no known antigen for this receptor. Per-base quality was not reported, and no clone a single base away is much larger than it. TCRdb records Illumina HiSeq 1500 as the sequencer. TCRdb redid the processing of the public reads, applying fastp at Q25 and MiXCR, and retained in-frame beta chains. Here each entry gathers all rows of one CDR3 protein and keeps the most common genes and DNA. The sample yields 400,000 to 550,000 distinct CDR3 sequences; about 11% were counted once. 10% to 13% of the sample rests with the top ten. The sequenced material came from PBMCs. This clonotype originated in a human donor in good health (CMV status not recorded). Some clones in this sample may be carry-over from other donors' samples.

The sequenced DNA: TGTGCCAGCAGTTACCCGGGGGCGTGGGCTACCGATACCAATGAGCAGTTCTTC. This translates into CASSYPGAWATDTNEQFF. The chain joins TRBV6-6 to TRBJ2-1; the D region may be TRBD1 or TRBD2, each matching 6 bases equally. CDR1 and CDR2, per the germline V gene (reference sequence), are MNHNY and SVGAGI. Trimming costs V 2 bases and J 6 bases, and their ends lie 23 bases apart. The CDR3 runs 18 residues from the cysteine to the phenylalanine. Of the read, only the CDR3 DNA is kept; its 54 bases are in frame from base 1.